Included here is one TCR beta chain sequence, with context. The entry originates in a study of blood T cell repertoires in COVID-19. Overall study: From T cells, B-cell-depleted T cells, or PBMCs came the material, which was cDNA or gDNA.

Trimming cost V 4 bases and J 4 bases; bases outside gene matches: 10. This CDR3 comprises 16 residues. Germline assignment: CDR1 SQVTM and CDR2 ANQGSEA. Produced via immunoSEQ multiplex PCR; TCRdb's table is partial and in-frame only. The sample records some 85,000 clones, 80% being singletons. The sample comprised peripheral blood. The receptor comes from a woman at least 80 years old with acute or convalescent COVID-19. This chain joins TRBV29-1 and TRBJ2-1, with 10 nucleotides matching TRBD2. For the CDR3, the DNA is TGCAGCGTTGCCCCAGCGGGAGGGCCCAAGTACAATGAGCAGTTCTTC. This sequence encodes CSVAPAGGPKYNEQFF.